Presented here are 14 T cell receptor beta chains from one specimen sequenced in a study of lymphopenia after photon versus proton radiotherapy. The method was immunoSEQ multiplex PCR; TCRdb's version includes in-frame clones alone and lacks a portion of them. The table has about 65,000 clones, 87% seen once; the top ten hold approximately 11%. Sequences were derived from peripheral blood, sampled from a patient treated with proton-based radiotherapy. These receptors originate from a man at least 80 years old with esophageal cancer.

The rearrangement joins TRBV10-3 to TRBJ1-1; D perhaps matches TRBD1 (6 bases). The CDR3 loop spans 15 amino acids. V lost 6 bases and J lost 2, with 16 bases in between. The germline gives CDR1 ENHRY, CDR2 SYGVKD. CDR3 sequence: CAISPRGGVNTEAFF. The CDR3 DNA sequence: TGTGCCATCAGCCCCAGGGGTGGGGTAAACACTGAAGCTTTCTTT.

J is TRBJ2-1 and V is TRBV29-1; D is perhaps TRBD1 (6 bases). V dropped 6 bases and J dropped 8 bases, with 14 bases sitting between them. Germline assignment: CDR1 SQVTM and CDR2 ANQGSEA. This CDR3 region has 12 residues. The CDR3 DNA reads TGCAGCGTCGACGCCAACAGGGATGAGCAGTTCTTC. Encoded protein: CSVDANRDEQFF.

This sequence joins TRBV7-9 and TRBJ2-2, with 7 bases fitting TRBD1. The CDR3 has 14 amino acids. CDR1 is SEHNR and CDR2 is FQNEAQ in the germline V gene (reference sequence). The junction had 4 bases not matched to a gene; V was cut back by 4 bases and J by 5 bases. The CDR3 sequence is CASSSKGATGELFF. In DNA, the CDR3 is TGTGCCAGCAGCTCCAAGGGGGCTACCGGGGAGCTGTTTTTT. Full variable domain (missing parts from reference TRBV7-9 and TRBJ2-2): DTGVSQNPRHKITKRGQNVTFRCDPISEHNRLYWYRQTLGQGPEFLTYFQNEAQLEKSRLLSDRFSAERPKGSFSTLEIQRTEQGDSAMYLCASSSKGATGELFFGEGSRLTVL.

This chain links TRBV7-2 with TRBJ1-5; D may be TRBD1 (5 bases). Looked up from germline, CDR1 is SGHTA and CDR2 is FQGNSA. Trimming took 2 bases from V and 7 from J, leaving 12 bases between them. The CDR3 length is 14 residues. This chain's CDR3 is CASSLMGGGQPQHF. In nucleotides, the CDR3 is TGTGCCAGCAGCTTAATGGGGGGAGGACAGCCCCAGCATTTT. Based on the CDR3 plus reference TRBV7-2 and TRBJ1-5, the full variable domain is GAGVSQSPSNKVTEKGKDVELRCDPISGHTALYWYRQSLGQGLEFLIYFQGNSAPDKSGLPSDRFSAERTGGSVSTLTIQRTQQEDSAVYLCASSLMGGGQPQHFGDGTRLSIL.

V gene TRBV2 combines with J gene TRBJ2-1, with 11 bases identical to TRBD2. The trim removed 2 bases at V and 8 bases at J, leaving 8 bases unmatched. The CDR3 runs 16 residues. Germline loops: CDR1 SNHLY, CDR2 FYNNEI. The CDR3 sequence: CASSERLAGTGDEQFF. The CDR3 bases are TGTGCCAGCAGTGAACGACTAGCGGGGACCGGCGATGAGCAGTTCTTC.

This rearrangement joins TRBV30 to TRBJ2-1, with TRBD2 matching over 12 bases. V dropped 4 bases and J dropped 9; count of bases not matched to a gene: 16. CDR3 size: 17 residues. CDR1 GTSNPN and CDR2 SVGIG come from the germline V gene (reference sequence). The CDR3 sequence: CAWMGDRTSGDPAEQFF. The CDR3 nucleotides read TGTGCCTGGATGGGCGATCGGACTAGCGGGGATCCGGCTGAGCAGTTCTTC.

V and J are TRBV19 and TRBJ1-2; D might be TRBD1 (6 bases). Germline loops: CDR1 LNHDA, CDR2 SQIVND (reference sequence). Between the trimmed V and J ends, which lost 4 bases and 4 bases, there was a span of 10 bases. The CDR3 is 13 residues long. The CDR3 DNA is TGTGCCAGTAGTAGGGGACACTCCTATGGCTACACCTTC. It encodes CASSRGHSYGYTF.

This sequence joins TRBV11-2 and TRBJ1-1; D remains unclear. The CDR3 is 14 residues long. The germline V gene encodes CDR1 SGHAT and CDR2 FQNNGV. The V end lost 5 bases, the J end lost 4 bases, and 14 bases lay between the germline ends. As DNA, the CDR3 is TGTGCCAGCAGCAGCTTGGTGGTGTCCACTGAAGCTTTCTTT. This translates into CASSSLVVSTEAFF.

The chain carries TRBV30 and TRBJ2-6, with 7 bases fitting TRBD1. This CDR3 has 17 amino acids. Trimming cost V 5 bases and J 0 bases; bases outside gene matches: 10. Germline V gives CDR1 GTSNPN, CDR2 SVGIG (reference sequence). The CDR3 nucleotides are TGTGCCTGGGCGAGGACAGGAGAATACTCTGGGGCCAACGTCCTGACTTTC. It codes for CAWARTGEYSGANVLTF.

V usage is TRBV6-5 and J usage is TRBJ1-6, with 10 bases that match TRBD1. The length of the CDR3 is 13 residues. Germline CDR1 is MNHEY and CDR2 is SVGAGI. Trimming removed 8 bases from V and 6 bases from J; junction bases left unmatched: 1. CDR3 amino acids: CASWDRGNSPLHF. The CDR3 nucleotides read TGTGCCAGCTGGGACAGGGGTAATTCACCCCTCCACTTT.

The chain carries TRBV29-1 and TRBJ1-4; 12 nucleotides match TRBD1. CDR1 SQVTM and CDR2 ANQGSEA come from the germline V gene. CDR3 size: 13 residues. V lost 4 bases to trimming and J lost 8 bases; unmatched junction nucleotides: 2. CDR3 in DNA: TGCAGCGTTGGCGGGACAGGGGGCGAAAAACTGTTTTTT. This sequence encodes CSVGGTGGEKLFF.

The rearrangement links TRBV7-2 to TRBJ2-7; 9 positions match TRBD2. Germline V CDR1 and CDR2: SGHTA, FQGNSA. The CDR3 length is 13 residues. V lost 2 bases, J lost 7 bases, and 3 bases stayed unmatched. For the CDR3, the DNA is TGTGCCAGCAGCTTACCCGCGGGGGGGGAGCAGTACTTC. The encoded protein is CASSLPAGGEQYF.

This chain connects TRBV5-6 to TRBJ1-1; 9 nucleotides agree with TRBD1. The junction had 4 bases not matched to a gene; V was cut back by 2 bases and J by 2 bases. CDR1 is SGHDT, CDR2 YYEEEE, per germline. The CDR3 covers 15 residues. CDR3 residues: CASSFGTGINTEAFF. CDR3 in DNA: TGTGCCAGCAGCTTCGGGACAGGGATTAACACTGAAGCTTTCTTT.

This clone was found once. The sample holds other DNA sequences that translate to the same CDR3. The chain recombines TRBV7-3 with TRBJ2-2; maybe TRBD2 (6 bases). Germline-derived CDR1 and CDR2 are SGHTA and FQGTGA. The CDR3 is 14 residues long. Trimming removed 3 bases at V and 1 base at J, with 6 bases between. Here the CDR3 reads CASSLGGNTGELFF. CDR3 DNA: TGTGCCAGCAGCTTGGGAGGGAACACCGGGGAGCTGTTTTTT. The full variable domain, in which reference TRBV7-3 and TRBJ2-2 provide the parts outside the CDR3, is GAGVSQTPSNKVTEKGKYVELRCDPISGHTALYWYRQSLGQGPEFLIYFQGTGAADDSGLPNDRFFAVRPEGSVSTLKIQRTERGDSAVYLCASSLGGNTGELFFGEGSRLTVL.